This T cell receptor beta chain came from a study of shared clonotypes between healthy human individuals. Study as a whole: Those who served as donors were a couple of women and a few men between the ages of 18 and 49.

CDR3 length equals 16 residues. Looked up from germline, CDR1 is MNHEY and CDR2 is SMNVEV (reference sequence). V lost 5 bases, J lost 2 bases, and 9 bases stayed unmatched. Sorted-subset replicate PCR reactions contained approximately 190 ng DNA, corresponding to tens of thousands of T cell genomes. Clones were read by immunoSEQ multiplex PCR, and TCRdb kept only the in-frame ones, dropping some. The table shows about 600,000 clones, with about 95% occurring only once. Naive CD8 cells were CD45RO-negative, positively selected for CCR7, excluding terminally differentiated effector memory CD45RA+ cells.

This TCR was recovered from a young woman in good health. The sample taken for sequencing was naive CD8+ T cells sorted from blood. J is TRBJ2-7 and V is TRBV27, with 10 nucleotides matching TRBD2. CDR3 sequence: CASSAQLAGITYEQYF. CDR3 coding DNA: TGTGCCAGCAGTGCACAACTAGCGGGGATAACCTACGAGCAGTACTTC.